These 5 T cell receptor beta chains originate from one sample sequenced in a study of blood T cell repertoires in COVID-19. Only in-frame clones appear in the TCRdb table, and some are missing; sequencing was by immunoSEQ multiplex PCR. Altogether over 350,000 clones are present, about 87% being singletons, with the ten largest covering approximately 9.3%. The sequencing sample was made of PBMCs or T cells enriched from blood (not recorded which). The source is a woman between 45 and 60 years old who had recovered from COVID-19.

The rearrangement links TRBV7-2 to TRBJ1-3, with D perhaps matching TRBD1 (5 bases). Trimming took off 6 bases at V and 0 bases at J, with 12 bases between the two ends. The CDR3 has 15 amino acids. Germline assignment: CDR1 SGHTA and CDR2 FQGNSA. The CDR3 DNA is TGTGCCAGCAGTTACGACAGCAGCTCTGGAAACACCATATATTTT. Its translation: CASSYDSSSGNTIYF.

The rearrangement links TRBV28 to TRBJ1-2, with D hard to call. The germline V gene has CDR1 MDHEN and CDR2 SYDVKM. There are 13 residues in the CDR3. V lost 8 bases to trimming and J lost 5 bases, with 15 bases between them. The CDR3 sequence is CASAGPDFYGYTF. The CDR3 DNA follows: TGTGCCAGCGCGGGTCCCGACTTTTATGGCTACACCTTC.

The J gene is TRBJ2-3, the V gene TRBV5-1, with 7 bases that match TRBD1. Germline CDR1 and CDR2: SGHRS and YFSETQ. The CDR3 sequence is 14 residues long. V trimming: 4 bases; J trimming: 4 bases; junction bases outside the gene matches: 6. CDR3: CASSRDSTPDTQYF. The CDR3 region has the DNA TGCGCCAGCAGCAGGGACAGTACCCCAGATACGCAGTATTTT.

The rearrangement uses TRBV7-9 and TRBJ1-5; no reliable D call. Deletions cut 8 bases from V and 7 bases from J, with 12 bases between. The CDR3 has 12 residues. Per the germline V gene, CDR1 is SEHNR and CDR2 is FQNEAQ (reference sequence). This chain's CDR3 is CASSTERQPQHF. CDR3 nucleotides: TGTGCCAGCTCCACCGAACGGCAGCCCCAGCATTTT. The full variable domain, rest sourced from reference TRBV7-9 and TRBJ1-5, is DTGVSQNPRHKITKRGQNVTFRCDPISEHNRLYWYRQTLGQGPEFLTYFQNEAQLEKSRLLSDRFSAERPKGSFSTLEIQRTEQGDSAMYLCASSTERQPQHFGDGTRLSIL.

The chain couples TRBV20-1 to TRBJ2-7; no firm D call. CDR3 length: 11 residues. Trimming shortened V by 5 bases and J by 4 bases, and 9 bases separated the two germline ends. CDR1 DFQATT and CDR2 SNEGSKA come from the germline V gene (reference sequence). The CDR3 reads CSALDIYEQYF. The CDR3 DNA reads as TGCAGTGCTTTAGACATATACGAGCAGTACTTC.